This entry lists 18 T cell receptor beta chains sequenced from one sample in a study of T-cell reconstitution after alpha-beta-depleted transplantation in children. Unique molecular identifiers were used to barcode this TCRbeta library. Each CDR3 protein is one row after TCRdb ran MiXCR on the PCR reads. Here the sample spans some 550,000 distinct CDR3 sequences, around 18% being singletons. The specimen comprised PBMCs from the stem cell graft donor, sampled from the stem cell graft. The source of these receptors is a human donor who donated a stem cell graft to a child with acute lymphoblastic leukemia.

This clonotype was counted only a few times. DNA for the CDR3: TGTGCCAGCAGGAGACAGCTCACTGAAGCTTTCTTT. It encodes CASRRQLTEAFF. The V gene is TRBV6-6, the J gene TRBJ1-1; perhaps TRBD1 as D (5 bases). Germline values: CDR1 MNHNY, CDR2 SVGAGI (reference sequence). The CDR3 extends over 12 amino acids. With 6 bases removed from V and 4 bases from J, the gap between germline ends came to 9 bases.

CDR3 residues: CSARDNKYNEQFF. In DNA form, the CDR3 reads TGCAGTGCTAGAGATAACAAATACAATGAGCAGTTCTTC. The chain is built from TRBV20-1 and TRBJ2-1; D is unclear. This CDR3 contains 13 residues. The germline V gene has CDR1 DFQATT and CDR2 SNEGSKA (reference sequence). Trimming stripped 0 bases from V and 4 bases from J, with 7 bases between.

CDR3 residues: CASSVGGLADQPQHF. The CDR3 coding sequence is TGTGCCAGCAGCGTCGGGGGGCTCGCGGATCAGCCCCAGCATTTT. This chain joins TRBV9 and TRBJ1-5; D is possibly TRBD1 (6 bases). The germline V gene encodes CDR1 SGDLS and CDR2 YYNGEE. Trimming left V 2 bases short and J 5 bases short, with 14 bases between. This CDR3 comprises 15 residues. Variable domain in full (rest from reference TRBV9 and TRBJ1-5): DSGVTQTPKHLITATGQRVTLRCSPRSGDLSVYWYQQSLDQGLQFLIQYYNGEERAKGNILERFSAQQFPDLHSELNLSSLELGDSALYFCASSVGGLADQPQHFGDGTRLSIL.

This clonotype has a count of ten or more. The chain has TRBV12-3 or TRBV12-4 and TRBJ2-7; no reliable D call. The CDR3 has 12 residues. Deletions cut 6 bases from V and 0 bases from J, with 6 bases between. This CDR3 reads CASSPVSYEQYF. The CDR3 nucleotides read TGTGCCAGCAGCCCCGTCTCCTACGAGCAGTACTTC.

This clonotype occurred many times. The gene calls are TRBV3-1 and TRBJ2-3; TRBD2 matches at 12 bases. The V segment lost 6 bases and the J segment 3 bases; nucleotides outside the gene matches: 7. This CDR3 spans 16 amino acids. Germline CDR1 LGHDT, CDR2 YNNKEL (reference sequence). CDR3 sequence reads: CASRFGGLAGTDTQYF. The CDR3 DNA follows: TGTGCCAGCAGGTTCGGGGGACTAGCGGGTACAGATACGCAGTATTTT.

This clonotype was counted a few times. The CDR3 nucleotides are TGTGCCAGCAGCGATGGGACTAGCGGGCCCTCCTACGAGCAGTACTTC. Residues: CASSDGTSGPSYEQYF. This rearrangement joins TRBV9 to TRBJ2-7, with 12 bases that match TRBD2. This CDR3 region has 16 residues. J gave up 0 bases and V 3 bases, and 4 bases lay outside the gene matches. CDR1 is SGDLS, CDR2 YYNGEE, per germline.

This clonotype was found a few times. The chain is built from TRBV27 and TRBJ2-1; possible D gene TRBD1, 5 bases. V was shortened by 2 bases and J by 4 bases, with 21 bases between the two germline ends. Germline loops: CDR1 MNHEY, CDR2 SMNVEV (reference sequence). The CDR3 sequence is 18 residues long. The CDR3 protein is CASSLRGGGPLVYNEQFF. In DNA, the CDR3 is TGTGCCAGCAGTTTAAGGGGCGGTGGGCCCCTAGTGTACAATGAGCAGTTCTTC.

The chain employs TRBV5-6 and TRBJ2-2; D is unresolved. Per germline, CDR1 SGHDT and CDR2 YYEEEE. This CDR3 is built from 15 residues. Trimming removed 4 bases at V and 1 base at J, with 11 bases between. CDR3 loop: CASSLGTENTGELFF. CDR3 sequence (DNA): TGTGCCAGCAGCCTAGGCACAGAGAACACCGGGGAGCTGTTTTTT.

The rearrangement links TRBV15 to TRBJ2-1, with TRBD2 matching 7 bases. The V gene's germline CDR1 is LNHNV and CDR2 YYDKDF (reference sequence). Germline trimming cut 0 bases from V and 0 bases from J; bases unmatched to any gene: 11. The length of the CDR3 is 19 residues. CDR3: CATSRDRGWAGVSYNEQFF. CDR3 nucleotides: TGTGCCACCAGCAGAGATCGGGGTTGGGCGGGAGTCTCCTACAATGAGCAGTTCTTC.

The chain uses TRBV25-1 and TRBJ2-7; D tentatively reads TRBD1 or TRBD2 (5 bases each). Germline CDR1 reads MGHDK; CDR2 reads SYGVNS. There are 14 residues in the CDR3. V was pared by 4 bases and J by 3 bases, with 13 bases between. The CDR3 reads CASSGTRGDYEQYF. The CDR3 region has the DNA TGTGCCAGCAGTGGCACCCGGGGCGACTACGAGCAGTACTTC.

V and J are TRBV7-3 and TRBJ2-2, with 10 positions matching TRBD2. The CDR3 is 14 amino acids. The trim removed 3 bases at V and 12 bases at J, leaving 7 bases unmatched. The germline gives CDR1 SGHTA, CDR2 FQGTGA. The CDR3 DNA is TGTGCCAGCAGCTTGAGCGGGAGGGCAGGGCAGCTGTTTTTT. Translated, it gives CASSLSGRAGQLFF.

The chain couples TRBV3-1 to TRBJ2-1, with 11 bases that match TRBD1. The CDR3 is 16 residues long. With 4 bases clipped from V and 2 bases from J, the junction kept 4 bases outside the gene matches. Germline CDR1 LGHDT, CDR2 YNNKEL (reference sequence). The CDR3 DNA follows: TGTGCCAGCAGCCTCCGGACAGGGGGCACCTACAATGAGCAGTTCTTC. This gives the protein CASSLRTGGTYNEQFF.

The rearrangement uses TRBV29-1 and TRBJ2-1; TRBD2 aligns across 9 bases. The CDR3 is made up of 15 amino acids. Germline CDR1 is SQVTM and CDR2 is ANQGSEA. The trim removed 0 bases at V and 6 bases at J, leaving 6 bases unmatched. CDR3 nucleotide sequence: TGCAGCGTTGAAGATCAACTAGCGGGTTTCAATGAGCAGTTCTTC. Translating gives CSVEDQLAGFNEQFF.

V and J are TRBV5-1 and TRBJ2-7; D unclear. CDR1 and CDR2 from the germline V gene are SGHRS and YFSETQ. Between the trimmed V and J ends, which lost 4 bases and 3 bases, there was a span of 14 bases. CDR3 length: 14 residues. CDR3 region: CASSVANRGYEQYF. CDR3 sequence (DNA): TGCGCCAGCAGCGTAGCAAATAGAGGCTACGAGCAGTACTTC.

Only a few counts were recorded for this clonotype. The rearrangement joins TRBV5-1 to TRBJ2-1, with 8 bases that match TRBD2. CDR1 and CDR2 from the germline V gene are SGHRS and YFSETQ. The CDR3 extends over 16 amino acids. The junction had 10 bases not matched to a gene; V was cut back by 3 bases and J by 5 bases. As DNA, the CDR3 is TGCGCCAGCAGCTCCCAAGGAGCGGGAGTCAACAATGAGCAGTTCTTC. Its translation is CASSSQGAGVNNEQFF.

This chain links TRBV12-3 or TRBV12-4 with TRBJ2-5; TRBD1 might be the D (6 bases). The CDR3 extends over 12 amino acids. Between the trimmed V and J ends, which lost 6 bases and 13 bases, there was a span of 18 bases. CDR3 bases: TGTGCCAGCAGCCTCCCGGGTCAGGGGAGGTACTTC. It codes for CASSLPGQGRYF.

J is TRBJ2-7 and V is TRBV11-1; 12 bases agree with TRBD2. With 6 bases clipped from V and 7 bases from J, the junction kept 22 bases outside the gene matches. The V gene's germline CDR1 is SGHAT and CDR2 FQDESV (reference sequence). The CDR3 loop spans 19 amino acids. CDR3 bases: TGTGCCAGCAGTTCCGGGACTAGCGGGCCCCAGACACAGGCAGGGGAGCAGTACTTC. Its protein product is CASSSGTSGPQTQAGEQYF.

The rearrangement uses TRBV19 and TRBJ2-1; D remains unclear. Trimming took off 9 bases at V and 4 bases at J, with 13 bases between the two ends. This CDR3 spans 13 amino acids. Germline lookup yields CDR1 LNHDA and CDR2 SQIVND (reference sequence). CDR3 residues: CASTLGSYNEQFF. The DNA for the CDR3 is TGTGCCAGCACCTTGGGCAGTTACAATGAGCAGTTCTTC. Looking up the rest from reference TRBV19 and TRBJ2-1 gives the full variable domain: DGGITQSPKYLFRKEGQNVTLSCEQNLNHDAMYWYRQDPGQGLRLIYYSQIVNDFQKGDIAEGYSVSREKKESFPLTVTSAQKNPTAFYLCASTLGSYNEQFFGPGTRLTVL.